This entry features one T cell receptor (beta chain) sequence. Its specificity is not known. The CDR3 totals 15 residues. CDR1 and CDR2 from the germline V gene are LGHNT and FRNRAP. Deletions cut 2 bases from V and 1 base from J, with 11 bases between. The sample is drawn from a study of T-cell reconstitution after alpha-beta-depleted transplantation in children. Overall study findings and caveats: One year post-transplant, T-cell counts and diversity were largely derived from T cells produced anew. Some patients' high day-60 TCRbeta diversity was traced to surviving recipient T cells and thymic progenitors.

Using unique molecular identifiers, the investigators prepared the TCRbeta library. TCRdb ran MiXCR on the PCR reads and lists one entry per CDR3 protein. The sample has about 470,000 distinct CDR3 sequences; roughly two fifths are singletons. This specimen was PBMCs, taken before TCRalphabeta/CD19-depleted stem cell transplant. The chain employs TRBV12-5 and TRBJ2-5; D perhaps matches TRBD2 (5 bases). The receptor's source is a girl aged 2 to 9 with aplastic anemia, due to receive a stem cell transplant. The CDR3 sequence is CASGLLPGFQETQYF. The CDR3 DNA reads TGTGCTAGTGGTTTGCTACCGGGATTCCAAGAGACCCAGTACTTC. Complete variable domain (other parts from reference TRBV12-5 and TRBJ2-5): DARVTQTPRHKVTEMGQEVTMRCQPILGHNTVFWYRQTMMQGLELLAYFRNRAPLDDSGMPKDRFSAEMPDATLATLKIQPSEPRDSAVYFCASGLLPGFQETQYFGPGTRLLVL.